This TCR beta chain was observed in a study of cytomegalovirus exposure and HLA in healthy donors. Turning to this clone: Antigen: not known.

Study-wide results and caveats: Rarity marked most TCR sequences, yet some public TCRs occurred in many donors. There was a cluster of highly shared sequence variants that was likely a sequencing artifact. No immune exposure information besides CMV serostatus was available. A later analysis found that most CMV-associated TCR beta chains appeared HLA-restricted.

In the PCR, 60 Vbeta and 13 Jbeta primers were used. TCRdb's table, derived via immunoSEQ multiplex PCR, lists solely in-frame clones and lacks some. Of under 150,000 clones in the sample, 65% to 80% were seen once. The V end was cut by 5 bases, the J end by 2 bases, with 19 bases between. CDR1 and CDR2 (germline): SEHNR, FQNEAQ (reference sequence). This CDR3 spans 16 amino acids. This receptor was identified in a woman between 18 and 30 years old in good health and CMV-seronegative. The chain links TRBV7-9 to TRBJ2-7, with D possibly being TRBD1 (7 bases). The sequenced sample was PBMCs. The CDR3 DNA sequence: TGTGCCAGCAGCCAATCTGCGGGACAGAGCCCCTACGAGCAGTACTTC. This sequence encodes CASSQSAGQSPYEQYF.